The rows below give T cell receptor beta chains drawn from one sample of a study of vaccination effects on CD4 cells after COVID-19. Antigen specificity for these receptors is unknown. Profiling relied on immunoSEQ multiplex PCR, and the TCRdb table lists in-frame clones only, not all of them. The data show more than 45,000 clones, about 83% seen once. The source was CD4+ T cells from PBMCs cultured without peptide, collected before COVID-19 vaccination. The receptors originated from a human donor who received a COVID-19 vaccine. The CDR3 runs from the conserved cysteine through the conserved F or W. The order of the fields is V gene, clone size, J gene, D gene, CDR3 protein, CDR3 DNA. A D gene is named only where the DNA matches it firmly. Clone sizes are given selectively: once, few, many, or a class where the clone is expanded.

v_gene: TRBV7-2; abundance: .; j_gene: TRBJ1-2; d_gene: TRBD1; CDR3aa: CATPRGGDPSGYTF; CDR3nt: TGTGCCACGCCCAGGGGGGGAGACCCCTCCGGCTACACCTTC
v_gene: TRBV7-6; abundance: .; j_gene: TRBJ1-5; d_gene: .; CDR3aa: CASSWDGNQPQHF; CDR3nt: TGTGCCAGCAGCTGGGACGGTAATCAGCCCCAGCATTTT
v_gene: TRBV5-5; abundance: .; j_gene: TRBJ2-3; d_gene: .; CDR3aa: CASSKGTTDTQYF; CDR3nt: TGTGCCAGCAGCAAGGGGACCACAGATACGCAGTATTTT
v_gene: TRBV2; abundance: .; j_gene: TRBJ2-5; d_gene: .; CDR3aa: CASRVNPETQYF; CDR3nt: TGTGCCAGCAGGGTCAACCCAGAGACCCAGTACTTC
v_gene: TRBV7-2; abundance: .; j_gene: TRBJ2-1; d_gene: TRBD2; CDR3aa: CASSLNTGGSSYNEQFF; CDR3nt: TGTGCCAGCAGCTTAAATACCGGGGGGAGCTCCTACAATGAGCAGTTCTTC
v_gene: TRBV4-2; abundance: .; j_gene: TRBJ1-5; d_gene: .; CDR3aa: CASSQRAVNQPQHF; CDR3nt: TGTGCCAGCAGCCAAAGGGCGGTCAATCAGCCCCAGCATTTT
v_gene: TRBV7-2; abundance: .; j_gene: TRBJ2-5; d_gene: .; CDR3aa: CASSSRTVQETQYF; CDR3nt: TGTGCCAGCAGCTCCCGGACAGTCCAAGAGACCCAGTACTTC
v_gene: TRBV27; abundance: once; j_gene: TRBJ1-5; d_gene: TRBD1; CDR3aa: CASSLNRGDQPQHF; CDR3nt: TGTGCCAGCAGTTTAAACAGGGGGGATCAGCCCCAGCATTTT
v_gene: TRBV7-2; abundance: once; j_gene: TRBJ2-5; d_gene: .; CDR3aa: CASSSRSGTGETQYF; CDR3nt: TGTGCCAGCAGCTCCCGTAGCGGCACTGGGGAGACCCAGTACTTC
v_gene: TRBV6-2/TRBV6-3; abundance: few; j_gene: TRBJ1-5; d_gene: .; CDR3aa: CASSPWGLGNQPQHF; CDR3nt: TGTGCCAGCAGTCCCTGGGGGTTAGGGAATCAGCCCCAGCATTTT
v_gene: TRBV10-3; abundance: .; j_gene: TRBJ1-6; d_gene: .; CDR3aa: CAISELRGRSYNSPLHF; CDR3nt: TGTGCCATCAGTGAGCTTCGAGGACGTAGCTATAATTCACCCCTCCACTTT
v_gene: TRBV7-8; abundance: .; j_gene: TRBJ2-2; d_gene: .; CDR3aa: CASSFRGADTGELFF; CDR3nt: TGTGCCAGCAGCTTCAGGGGGGCCGACACCGGGGAGCTGTTTTTT
v_gene: TRBV5-1; abundance: once; j_gene: TRBJ2-3; d_gene: .; CDR3aa: CASSLEWGTDTQYF; CDR3nt: TGCGCCAGCAGTTTAGAGTGGGGCACAGATACGCAGTATTTT
v_gene: TRBV7-3; abundance: once; j_gene: TRBJ1-2; d_gene: TRBD1; CDR3aa: CASSSDRGYGYTF; CDR3nt: TGTGCCAGCAGCTCCGACAGGGGTTATGGCTACACCTTC
v_gene: TRBV5-1; abundance: .; j_gene: TRBJ2-5; d_gene: TRBD1; CDR3aa: CASSLSTGEETQYF; CDR3nt: TGCGCCAGCAGCTTGTCTACAGGGGAAGAGACCCAGTACTTC
v_gene: TRBV5-1; abundance: .; j_gene: TRBJ1-1; d_gene: .; CDR3aa: CASSLDPGPTEAFF; CDR3nt: TGCGCCAGCAGCTTGGATCCGGGACCCACTGAAGCTTTCTTT
v_gene: TRBV7-8; abundance: .; j_gene: TRBJ1-2; d_gene: .; CDR3aa: CASSLIPGRGYTF; CDR3nt: TGTGCCAGCAGCTTAATCCCGGGGCGCGGCTACACCTTC
v_gene: TRBV19; abundance: once; j_gene: TRBJ2-3; d_gene: TRBD2; CDR3aa: CASKERGGRLNTDTQYF; CDR3nt: TGTGCCAGTAAGGAGCGGGGGGGCCGATTGAACACAGATACGCAGTATTTT
v_gene: TRBV10-1; abundance: .; j_gene: TRBJ1-1; d_gene: .; CDR3aa: CASSEAGATAGGEAFF; CDR3nt: TGCGCCAGCAGTGAGGCAGGGGCCACCGCGGGTGGTGAAGCTTTCTTT
v_gene: TRBV5-5; abundance: .; j_gene: TRBJ1-5; d_gene: .; CDR3aa: CASSLGSNQPQHF; CDR3nt: TGTGCCAGCAGCTTGGGTAGCAATCAGCCCCAGCATTTT
v_gene: TRBV4-3; abundance: .; j_gene: TRBJ2-5; d_gene: TRBD2; CDR3aa: CASSRTSGGAVETQYF; CDR3nt: TGCGCCAGCAGCCGGACTAGCGGGGGGGCTGTTGAGACCCAGTACTTC
v_gene: TRBV18; abundance: .; j_gene: TRBJ1-2; d_gene: .; CDR3aa: CASSPGYENYGYTF; CDR3nt: TGTGCCAGCTCACCCGGGTATGAGAACTATGGCTACACCTTC